The next 4 T cell receptor beta chains were all read from a single sample in a study of T cell responses to AZD1222 COVID-19 vaccine. TCRdb keeps only in-frame clones here, not all; method: immunoSEQ multiplex PCR. The data show some 140,000 clones, approximately 92% seen once. This sample comprised peripheral blood, obtained 28 days after the second AZD1222 dose. The source is an adult who received the AZD1222 COVID-19 vaccine.

The chain couples TRBV6-6 to TRBJ1-3, with D possibly being TRBD1 (6 bases). This CDR3 is built from 15 residues. Trimming left V 4 bases short and J 7 bases short, with 17 bases between. CDR1 and CDR2 (germline): MNHNY, SVGAGI (reference sequence). The DNA for the CDR3 is TGTGCCAGCAGTTCGGCACAAGGGGGAAAGAACACCATATATTTT. Its protein product is CASSSAQGGKNTIYF.

The chain joins TRBV9 to TRBJ2-1; D is possibly TRBD1 (7 bases). Germline V gene lookup returns CDR1 SGDLS and CDR2 YYNGEE. CDR3 length equals 16 residues. V was pared by 0 bases and J by 1 base, with 11 bases between. The DNA for the CDR3 is TGTGCCAGCAGCGTAGCGGGGGACAGATCCTACAATGAGCAGTTCTTC. Its protein product is CASSVAGDRSYNEQFF. Based on the CDR3 plus reference TRBV9 and TRBJ2-1, the full variable domain is DSGVTQTPKHLITATGQRVTLRCSPRSGDLSVYWYQQSLDQGLQFLIQYYNGEERAKGNILERFSAQQFPDLHSELNLSSLELGDSALYFCASSVAGDRSYNEQFFGPGTRLTVL.

This clone has just a few counts. The chain links TRBV25-1 to TRBJ1-5; no clear D gene. The V gene's germline CDR1 is MGHDK and CDR2 SYGVNS. V gave up 2 bases and J gave up 6 bases, with 8 bases separating them. This CDR3 contains 13 residues. The CDR3 DNA reads as TGTGCCAGCAGTGAAGTGGGGAGTCAGCCCCAGCATTTT. Amino acids: CASSEVGSQPQHF.

The J gene is TRBJ2-5, the V gene TRBV4-1, with a tentative D call TRBD2 (5 bases). V lost 3 bases to trimming and J lost 5 bases, with 10 bases between them. CDR3 length: 13 residues. CDR1 MGHRA and CDR2 YSYEKL come from the germline V gene. The CDR3 reads CASSQTRGETQYF. The DNA for the CDR3 is TGCGCCAGCAGCCAGACGCGCGGGGAGACCCAGTACTTC.